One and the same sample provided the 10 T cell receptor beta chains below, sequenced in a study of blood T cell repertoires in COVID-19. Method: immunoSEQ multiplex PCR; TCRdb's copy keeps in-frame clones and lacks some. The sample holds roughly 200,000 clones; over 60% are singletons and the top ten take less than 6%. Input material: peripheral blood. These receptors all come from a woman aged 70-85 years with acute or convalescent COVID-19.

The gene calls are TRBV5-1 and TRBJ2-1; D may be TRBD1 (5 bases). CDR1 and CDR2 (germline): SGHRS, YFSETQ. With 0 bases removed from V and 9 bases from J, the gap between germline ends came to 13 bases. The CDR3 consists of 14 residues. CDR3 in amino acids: CASSLEFQGTEQFF. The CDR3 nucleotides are TGCGCCAGCAGCTTGGAATTTCAGGGCACTGAGCAGTTCTTC.

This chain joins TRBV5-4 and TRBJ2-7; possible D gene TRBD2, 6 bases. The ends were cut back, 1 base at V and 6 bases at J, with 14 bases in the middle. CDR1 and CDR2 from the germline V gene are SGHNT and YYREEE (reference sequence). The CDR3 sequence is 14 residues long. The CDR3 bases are TGTGCCAGCAGCTTGATTGGCGTCGGGGGCGAGCAGTACTTC. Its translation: CASSLIGVGGEQYF. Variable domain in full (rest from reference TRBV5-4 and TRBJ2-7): ETGVTQSPTHLIKTRGQQVTLRCSSQSGHNTVSWYQQALGQGPQFIFQYYREEENGRGNFPPRFSGLQFPNYSSELNVNALELDDSALYLCASSLIGVGGEQYFGPGTRLTVT.

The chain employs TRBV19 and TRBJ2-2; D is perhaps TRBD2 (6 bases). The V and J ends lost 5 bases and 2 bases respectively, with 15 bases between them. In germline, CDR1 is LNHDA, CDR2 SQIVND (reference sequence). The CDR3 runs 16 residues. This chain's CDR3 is CASSLVSEGNTGELFF. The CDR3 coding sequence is TGTGCCAGTAGTTTGGTCTCGGAGGGAAACACCGGGGAGCTGTTTTTT.

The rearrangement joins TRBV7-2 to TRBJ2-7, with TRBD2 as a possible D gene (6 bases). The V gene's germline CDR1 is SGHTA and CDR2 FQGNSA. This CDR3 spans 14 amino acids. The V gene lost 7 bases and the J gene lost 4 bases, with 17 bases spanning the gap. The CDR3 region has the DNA TGTGCCAGCAACCAACGGACGGAGGGGTACGAGCAGTACTTC. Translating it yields CASNQRTEGYEQYF.

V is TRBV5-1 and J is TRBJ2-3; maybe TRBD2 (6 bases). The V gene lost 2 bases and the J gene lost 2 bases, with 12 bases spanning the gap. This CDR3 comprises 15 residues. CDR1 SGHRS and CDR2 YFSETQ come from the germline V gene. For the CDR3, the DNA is TGCGCCAGCAGCTTTAGCGGCAGTCTCACAGATACGCAGTATTTT. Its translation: CASSFSGSLTDTQYF.

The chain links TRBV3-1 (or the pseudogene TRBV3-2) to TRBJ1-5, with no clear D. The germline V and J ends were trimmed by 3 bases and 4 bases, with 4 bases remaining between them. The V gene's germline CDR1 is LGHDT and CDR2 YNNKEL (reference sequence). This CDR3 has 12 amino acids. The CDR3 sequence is CASSQTNQPQHF. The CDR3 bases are TGTGCCAGCAGCCAGACAAATCAGCCCCAGCATTTT.

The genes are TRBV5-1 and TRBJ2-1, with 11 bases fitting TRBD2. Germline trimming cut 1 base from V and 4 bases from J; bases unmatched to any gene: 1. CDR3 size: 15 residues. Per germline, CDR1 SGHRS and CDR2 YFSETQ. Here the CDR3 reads CASSLWTSGYNEQFF. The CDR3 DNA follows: TGCGCCAGCAGCTTGTGGACTAGCGGGTACAATGAGCAGTTCTTC.

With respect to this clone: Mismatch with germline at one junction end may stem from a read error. The DNA for the CDR3 is TGTGCTAGCAGCTTAGGTCTAGGCACAGATACGCAGTATTTT. Translation: CASSLGLGTDTQYF. The chain links TRBV7-7 to TRBJ2-3; no definite D call. The CDR3 extends over 14 amino acids. CDR1 and CDR2 (germline): SSHAT, FNYEAQ (reference sequence).

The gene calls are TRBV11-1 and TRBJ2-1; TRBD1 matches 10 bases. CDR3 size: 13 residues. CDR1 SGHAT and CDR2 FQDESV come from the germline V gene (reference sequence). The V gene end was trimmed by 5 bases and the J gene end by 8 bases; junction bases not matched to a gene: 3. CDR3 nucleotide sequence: TGTGCCAGCAGCCCGGGACAGGGGTATGAGCAGTTCTTC. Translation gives CASSPGQGYEQFF.

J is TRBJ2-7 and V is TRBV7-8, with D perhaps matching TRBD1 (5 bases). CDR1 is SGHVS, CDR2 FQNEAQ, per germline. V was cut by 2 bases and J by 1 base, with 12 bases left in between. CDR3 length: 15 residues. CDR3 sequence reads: CASSLRRDSSYEQYF. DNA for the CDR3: TGTGCCAGCAGCTTAAGGCGAGACAGTTCCTACGAGCAGTACTTC.